Following are 16 T cell receptor beta chains from one sample sequenced in a study of blood T cells in healthy people across ages. Together with a sample-barcoded 5' primer, a J-beta primer mix was included in a second PCR lasting roughly 6 to 12 cycles. Each CDR3 protein gets one entry after TCRdb re-called the 5' RACE reads with MiXCR. The sample has roughly 1.4 million distinct CDR3 sequences, roughly 60% seen once. The source material was blood. The receptors were gathered from a man younger than 30 in good health.

CDR3 region: CSVGREGQFF. As DNA, the CDR3 is TGCAGCGTTGGGAGGGAGGGGCAGTTCTTC. The V and J genes are TRBV29-1 and TRBJ2-1, with 7 bases that match TRBD2. V was clipped by 4 bases and J by 12 bases; unmatched bases: 3. CDR1 SQVTM and CDR2 ANQGSEA come from the germline V gene. CDR3 size: 10 residues.

The V call is TRBV2, the J call TRBJ2-7, with 9 bases aligning to TRBD2. CDR1 and CDR2 from the germline V gene are SNHLY and FYNNEI. The V gene end was trimmed by 5 bases and the J gene end by 1 base; junction bases not matched to a gene: 6. The CDR3 runs to 15 residues. This CDR3 reads CASSPGTSRSYEQYF. For the CDR3, the DNA is TGTGCCAGCAGTCCCGGGACTAGCCGGTCCTACGAGCAGTACTTC.

This clonotype was seen once. The chain links TRBV5-1 to TRBJ2-1; 8 bases agree with TRBD1. Losses at the gene ends were 4 bases for V and 8 bases for J; bases not matched to a gene: 14. This CDR3 is built from 16 residues. In germline, CDR1 is SGHRS, CDR2 YFSETQ. The CDR3 loop reads CASSHFWQTGVYEQFF. CDR3 DNA sequence: TGCGCCAGCAGCCATTTTTGGCAGACAGGGGTGTATGAGCAGTTCTTC.

Notes on this clonotype: At one end the junction does not follow the germline gene, possibly because of a read error. The chain has TRBV28 and TRBJ2-7; 9 nucleotides align to TRBD1. The CDR3 extends over 15 amino acids. Germline CDR1 reads MDHEN; CDR2 reads SYDVKM. CDR3 nucleotides: TGTGCCAGCAGTTCCCGGGACAGGGTGACCTACGAGCTGTACTTC. Translated, it gives CASSSRDRVTYELYF.

This chain uses TRBV10-3 with TRBJ1-2; TRBD1 is a possible D gene (5 bases). The V end lost 6 bases, the J end lost 3 bases, and 17 bases lay between the germline ends. Germline lookup yields CDR1 ENHRY and CDR2 SYGVKD. CDR3 length: 15 residues. CDR3 in amino acids: CAISAQQGVDYGYTF. The CDR3 coding sequence is TGTGCCATCAGCGCCCAGCAGGGAGTTGACTATGGCTACACCTTC.

The CDR3 DNA follows: TGTGCCAGCAGCGTTGGGACTAGCCTATTTACCGGGGAGCTGTTTTTT. This translates into CASSVGTSLFTGELFF. This chain joins TRBV3-1 and TRBJ2-2, with 9 bases matching TRBD2. Trimming at V came to 5 bases and at J to 5 bases, leaving 9 bases not matched to a gene. CDR3 length: 16 amino acids. Germline V gives CDR1 LGHDT, CDR2 YNNKEL (reference sequence). Full variable domain (rest looked up from reference TRBV3-1 and TRBJ2-2): DTAVSQTPKYLVTQMGNDKSIKCEQNLGHDTMYWYKQDSKKFLKIMFSYNNKELIINETVPNRFSPKSPDKAHLNLHINSLELGDSAVYFCASSVGTSLFTGELFFGEGSRLTVL.

This clonotype has a single count. This chain uses TRBV12-3 or TRBV12-4 with TRBJ2-4; D gene unclear. The CDR3 is 12 residues long. V was trimmed by 5 bases and J by 6 bases, leaving 8 bases between them. The CDR3: CASSQTGNIQYF. As DNA, the CDR3 is TGTGCCAGCAGTCAGACTGGAAACATTCAGTACTTC.

The count of this clonotype is one. The chain recombines TRBV3-1 with TRBJ1-1, with D possibly TRBD1 on 5 matching bases. Germline-derived CDR1 and CDR2 are LGHDT and YNNKEL (reference sequence). The CDR3 length is 16 residues. Between the trimmed V and J ends, which lost 3 bases and 1 base, there was a span of 15 bases. The CDR3 protein is CASSQGSRVGNTEAFF. As DNA, the CDR3 is TGTGCCAGCAGCCAGGGCAGCAGGGTGGGGAACACTGAAGCTTTCTTT.

This clonotype was seen more than once but under ten times. This rearrangement joins TRBV11-2 to TRBJ1-2, with 8 bases fitting TRBD1. Germline CDR1 is SGHAT and CDR2 is FQNNGV. Unmatched junction bases numbered 8, after V lost 1 base and J lost 7 bases. CDR3 length: 15 residues. The chain's CDR3 is CASSLVYGTGFGYTF. The CDR3 nucleotides are TGTGCCAGCAGCTTAGTTTACGGGACAGGCTTTGGCTACACCTTC. Full variable domain (outside the CDR3, taken from reference TRBV11-2 and TRBJ1-2): EAGVAQSPRYKIIEKRQSVAFWCNPISGHATLYWYQQILGQGPKLLIQFQNNGVVDDSQLPKDRFSAERLKGVDSTLKIQPAKLEDSAVYLCASSLVYGTGFGYTFGSGTRLTVV.

The genes are TRBV5-1 and TRBJ2-1, with 8 bases matching TRBD2. The V gene end was trimmed by 4 bases and the J gene end by 7 bases; junction bases not matched to a gene: 13. The germline CDR1 and CDR2 sequences are SGHRS and YFSETQ. This CDR3 region has 16 residues. The CDR3 DNA follows: TGCGCCAGCAGCCCCATCCTCGTTAGCGGGACAAATGAGCAGTTCTTC. Protein sequence: CASSPILVSGTNEQFF.

The rearrangement joins TRBV30 to TRBJ1-2; 7 nucleotides match TRBD1. After removal of 0 bases from V and 12 bases from J, the junction contained 4 bases not matched to a gene. This CDR3 has 11 amino acids. The germline CDR1 and CDR2 sequences are GTSNPN and SVGIG (reference sequence). Here the CDR3 reads CAWSVGGPHTF. Here the CDR3 DNA reads TGTGCCTGGAGTGTAGGGGGCCCCCACACCTTC.

The chain has TRBV4-1 and TRBJ1-1; tentative D call: TRBD1 (6 bases). Germline values: CDR1 MGHRA, CDR2 YSYEKL. V was trimmed by 4 bases and J by 7 bases, leaving 13 bases between them. The CDR3 totals 13 residues. The CDR3 DNA reads as TGCGCCAGCAGCCTAGCCCGGACAGATGAAGCTTTCTTT. Protein product: CASSLARTDEAFF.

The gene calls are TRBV9 and TRBJ2-5; 7 bases fit TRBD1. The germline gives CDR1 SGDLS, CDR2 YYNGEE. V lost 5 bases and J lost 5; bases outside the gene matches: 12. This CDR3 has 15 amino acids. The CDR3 nucleotides are TGTGCCAGCAGTGCCCCGGGACAGCCGTTGGAGACCCAGTACTTC. Translation gives CASSAPGQPLETQYF.

This chain links TRBV9 with TRBJ1-2; D is undetermined. Germline CDR1 is SGDLS and CDR2 is YYNGEE. There are 11 residues in the CDR3. Trimming took 0 bases from V and 9 from J, leaving 6 bases between them. CDR3 protein: CASSVGGSYTF. DNA of the CDR3: TGTGCCAGCAGCGTAGGGGGAAGCTACACCTTC. Variable domain in full (rest from reference TRBV9 and TRBJ1-2): DSGVTQTPKHLITATGQRVTLRCSPRSGDLSVYWYQQSLDQGLQFLIQYYNGEERAKGNILERFSAQQFPDLHSELNLSSLELGDSALYFCASSVGGSYTFGSGTRLTVV.

There are a few counts of this clonotype. The CDR3: CASSLGQQQFF. The CDR3 DNA is TGCGCCAGCAGCCTGGGACAGCAGCAGTTCTTC. This rearrangement joins TRBV4-1 to TRBJ2-1; 7 bases match TRBD1. The CDR3 consists of 11 residues. V shed 4 bases, J shed 11 bases, and the junction held 2 bases outside the gene matches. The V gene's germline CDR1 is MGHRA and CDR2 YSYEKL.

The chain uses TRBV2 and TRBJ1-6; D may be TRBD1 (5 bases). Germline-derived CDR1 and CDR2 are SNHLY and FYNNEI. V was clipped by 5 bases and J by 6 bases, with 11 bases between them. This CDR3 has 14 residues. The CDR3 nucleotides read TGTGCCAGCAGTTGGGACGATCGTAATTCACCCCTCCACTTT. Translation gives CASSWDDRNSPLHF.